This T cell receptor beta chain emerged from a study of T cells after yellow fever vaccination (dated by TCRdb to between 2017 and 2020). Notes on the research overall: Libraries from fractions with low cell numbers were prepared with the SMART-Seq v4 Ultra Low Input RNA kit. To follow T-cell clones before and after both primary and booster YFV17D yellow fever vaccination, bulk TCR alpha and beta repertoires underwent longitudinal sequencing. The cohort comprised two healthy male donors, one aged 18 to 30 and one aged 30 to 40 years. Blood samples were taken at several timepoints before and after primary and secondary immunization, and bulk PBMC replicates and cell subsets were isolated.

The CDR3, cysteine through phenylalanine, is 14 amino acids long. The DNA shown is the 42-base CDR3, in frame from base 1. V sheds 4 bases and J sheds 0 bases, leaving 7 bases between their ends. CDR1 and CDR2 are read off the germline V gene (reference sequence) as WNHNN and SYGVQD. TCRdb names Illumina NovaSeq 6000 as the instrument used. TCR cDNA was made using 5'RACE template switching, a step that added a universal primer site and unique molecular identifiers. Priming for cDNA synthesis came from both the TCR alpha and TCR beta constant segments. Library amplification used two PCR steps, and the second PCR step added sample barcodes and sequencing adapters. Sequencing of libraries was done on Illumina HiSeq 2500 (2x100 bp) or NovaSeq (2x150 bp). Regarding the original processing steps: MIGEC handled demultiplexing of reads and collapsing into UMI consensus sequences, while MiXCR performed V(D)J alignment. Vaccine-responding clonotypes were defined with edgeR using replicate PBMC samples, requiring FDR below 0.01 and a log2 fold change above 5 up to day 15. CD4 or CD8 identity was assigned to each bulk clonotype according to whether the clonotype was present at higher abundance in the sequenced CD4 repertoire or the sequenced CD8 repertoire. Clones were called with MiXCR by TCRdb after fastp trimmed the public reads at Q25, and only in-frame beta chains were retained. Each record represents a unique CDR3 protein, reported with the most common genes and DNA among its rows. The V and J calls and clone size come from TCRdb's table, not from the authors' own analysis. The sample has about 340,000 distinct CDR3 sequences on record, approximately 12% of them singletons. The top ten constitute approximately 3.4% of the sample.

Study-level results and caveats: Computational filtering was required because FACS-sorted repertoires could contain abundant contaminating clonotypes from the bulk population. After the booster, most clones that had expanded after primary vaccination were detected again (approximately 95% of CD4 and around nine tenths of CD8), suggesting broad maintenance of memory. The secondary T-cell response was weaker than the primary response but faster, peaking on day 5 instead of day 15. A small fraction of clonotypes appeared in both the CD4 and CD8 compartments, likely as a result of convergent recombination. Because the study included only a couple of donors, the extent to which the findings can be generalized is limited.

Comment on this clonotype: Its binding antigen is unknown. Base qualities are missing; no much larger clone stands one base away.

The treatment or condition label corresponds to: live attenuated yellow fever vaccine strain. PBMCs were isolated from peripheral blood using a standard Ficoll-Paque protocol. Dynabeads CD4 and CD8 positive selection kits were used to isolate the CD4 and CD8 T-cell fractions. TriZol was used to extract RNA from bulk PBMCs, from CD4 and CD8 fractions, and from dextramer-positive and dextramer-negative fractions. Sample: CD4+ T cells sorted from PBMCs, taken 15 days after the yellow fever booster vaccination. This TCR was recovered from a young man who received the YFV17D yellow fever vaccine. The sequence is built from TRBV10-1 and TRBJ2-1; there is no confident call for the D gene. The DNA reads TGCGCCAGCAGTGTTCGGAGCTCCTACAATGAGCAGTTCTTC. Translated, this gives CASSVRSSYNEQFF.